The 10 T cell receptor beta chains in this list originate from one sample, sequenced in a study of OX40 agonist ivuxolimab in advanced cancers. Sequencing was performed with immunoSEQ multiplex PCR; in TCRdb, only in-frame clones are kept and a portion is missing. This sample yields about 82,000 clones, of which approximately 87% are seen a single time; approximately 0.78% belongs to the top ten. The sequenced sample was CD4+ or CD8+ T cells sorted from blood, obtained in a trial of the OX40 agonist ivuxolimab. Every receptor here comes from an adult with an advanced solid tumor such as melanoma, head and neck, liver or kidney cancer.

The chain links TRBV19 to TRBJ2-3; D may be TRBD1 (6 bases). The V end was cut by 5 bases, the J end by 0 bases, with 12 bases between. Germline V gives CDR1 LNHDA, CDR2 SQIVND (reference sequence). This CDR3 is built from 15 residues. The DNA of the CDR3 is TGTGCCAGTAGTGACAGGCCTCGAAGCACAGATACGCAGTATTTT. This translates into CASSDRPRSTDTQYF.

This chain uses TRBV30 with TRBJ1-5, with TRBD1 identical over 7 bases. In germline, CDR1 is GTSNPN, CDR2 SVGIG (reference sequence). V gave up 3 bases and J gave up 5 bases; unmatched junction bases: 7. CDR3 size: 14 residues. CDR3 sequence (DNA): TGTGCCTGGAGAGGCAGGGGGTTTGATCAGCCCCAGCATTTT. This translates into CAWRGRGFDQPQHF.

The chain joins TRBV6-5 to TRBJ1-3; D remains unclear. Trimming cost V 6 bases and J 0 bases, with 6 bases left between them. This CDR3 contains 13 residues. In germline, CDR1 is MNHEY, CDR2 SVGAGI. The CDR3, as DNA: TGTGCCAGCAGACCAGGCTCTGGAAACACCATATATTTT. Amino acid sequence: CASRPGSGNTIYF.

The chain has TRBV5-1 and TRBJ2-1; 9 bases map to TRBD2. The V and J ends lost 0 bases and 0 bases, in that order; junction bases with no gene match: 7. CDR3 length: 18 amino acids. Germline CDR1 is SGHRS and CDR2 is YFSETQ. The DNA for the CDR3 is TGCGCCAGCAGCTTGGTGGCTAGCGGGGACACCTCCTACAATGAGCAGTTCTTC. Translation gives CASSLVASGDTSYNEQFF.

This sequence joins TRBV30 and TRBJ2-1; 7 bases are a match to TRBD2. Germline V gives CDR1 GTSNPN, CDR2 SVGIG (reference sequence). The CDR3 runs to 13 residues. Trimming at V came to 4 bases and at J to 3 bases, leaving 3 bases not matched to a gene. CDR3 loop: CAWKGDYYNEQFF. Written as DNA, the CDR3 is TGTGCCTGGAAAGGGGACTACTACAATGAGCAGTTCTTC. The entire variable domain, with the rest obtained from reference TRBV30 and TRBJ2-1, is as follows: SQTIHQWPATLVQPVGSPLSLECTVEGTSNPNLYWYRQAAGRGLQLLFYSVGIGQISSEVPQNLSASRPQDRQFILSSKKLLLSDSGFYLCAWKGDYYNEQFFGPGTRLTVL.

This clone is a singleton in its sample. Here the CDR3 reads CASSLGYEQYF. CDR3 sequence (DNA): TGCGCCAGCAGTCTTGGTTACGAGCAGTACTTC. This chain connects TRBV23-1 to TRBJ2-7; D call uncertain. TRBV23-1 qualifies as an ORF whose function is uncertain. This CDR3 region has 11 residues. V was shortened by 4 bases and J by 4 bases, with 5 bases between the two germline ends.

This clone was recorded once. The chain has TRBV6-5 and TRBJ2-7; no clear D gene. Germline V gene data show CDR1 as MNHEY and CDR2 as SVGAGI. V was pared by 5 bases and J by 2 bases, with 7 bases between. CDR3 size: 12 residues. The CDR3 DNA sequence: TGTGCCAGCAGTACACAGCCCTACGAGCAGTACTTC. Protein: CASSTQPYEQYF.

The chain is built from TRBV19 and TRBJ2-3; unclear D gene. This CDR3 region has 14 residues. Deletions cut 7 bases from V and 0 bases from J, with 11 bases between. Germline V CDR1 and CDR2: LNHDA, SQIVND (reference sequence). The CDR3 loop reads CASTQTGSTDTQYF. The DNA for the CDR3 is TGTGCCAGTACCCAGACTGGTAGCACAGATACGCAGTATTTT.

For the CDR3, the DNA is TGCGCCAGCAGCTCGGGACTAGCGATCGAGGAGCAGTTCTTC. Translation gives CASSSGLAIEEQFF. The chain recombines TRBV5-1 with TRBJ2-1; TRBD2 matches at 10 bases. The ends lost 3 bases at V and 10 bases at J; junction bases unmatched: 7. CDR1 SGHRS and CDR2 YFSETQ come from the germline V gene. CDR3 length equals 14 residues.

V is TRBV30 and J is TRBJ2-5, with D maybe TRBD1 (6 bases). Germline-derived CDR1 and CDR2 are GTSNPN and SVGIG (reference sequence). CDR3 length equals 13 residues. Deletions cut 3 bases from V and 5 bases from J, with 13 bases between. The CDR3 DNA follows: TGTGCCTGGAGCGTAAACAGGGTTGAGACCCAGTACTTC. Its translation: CAWSVNRVETQYF.